This T cell receptor (beta chain) comes out of a study of CXCR3-negative and CXCR3-positive naive CD8 T cells. General observations from the study: Each naive subset displayed comparably high diversity, whereas memory CD8+ cells displayed much lower diversity. Researchers report that CXCR3-positive naive cells carry more hydrophobic TRB CDR3s than CXCR3-negative naive cells.

Note on this clonotype: No antigen is known for it.

UMI-labeled 5' RACE yielded the TRB cDNA libraries. TCRdb re-called the 5' RACE reads and catalogs CDR3 proteins one per entry, DNA excluded. The repertoire table contains about 98,000 distinct CDR3 sequences. CDR1 and CDR2 from the germline V gene are MNHEY and SVGEGT. CDR3 size: 13 residues. All CD8+ T cell subsets were sorted in triplicate at 250,000 to 300,000 cells each. By phenotype, naive CD8+ T cells were CD45RO-CCR7+CD27+CD95-. V and J are TRBV6-2 or TRBV6-3 and TRBJ1-6. This clonotype originated in a human donor in good health. Some clones in this sample may be carry-over from other donors' samples. Material: naive CXCR3+ CD8+ T cells from blood. Regarding subset: CD45RO-CCR7+CD27+CD95- naive CD8+ T cells expressing CXCR3 (TNR3+). CDR3 amino acids: CASSELNNSPLHF.